The clone carrying this TCR beta chain has a handful of counts. Its antigen is still unknown. This sample was included in a study of CD8 T cells in ankylosing spondylitis. Study-wide points: In peripheral blood, disease-linked CD8+ clones occurred at relatively low frequencies. Seemingly characteristic of ankylosing spondylitis blood was a TCR beta motif consisting of about 8 highly homologous variants. Both synovial fluid and blood in reactive arthritis had previously been reported to carry some motif variants. The authors reported significant enrichment of disease-linked clones in matched ankylosing spondylitis synovial fluid.

CDR3 length: 16 amino acids. The germline CDR1 and CDR2 sequences are MNHEY and SMNVEV (reference sequence). V was clipped by 6 bases and J by 6 bases, with 21 bases between them. Preparation of TCR beta libraries was done by quantitative 5'-RACE with molecular barcodes. One entry per CDR3 protein results from TCRdb running MiXCR on the 5' RACE reads. Of about 440,000 distinct CDR3 sequences listed, roughly 18% are singletons. The sequence was collected from a male donor with ankylosing spondylitis. Sequencing used blood, either unsorted or a sorted T cell fraction (not recorded which). The chain is built from TRBV27 and TRBJ2-1; D possibly uses TRBD1 or TRBD2 (5 bases each). CDR3 DNA sequence: TGTGCCAGCAGCCCTGGGACCGCCCGGAAGTCCAATGAGCAGTTCTTC. Its translation is CASSPGTARKSNEQFF.